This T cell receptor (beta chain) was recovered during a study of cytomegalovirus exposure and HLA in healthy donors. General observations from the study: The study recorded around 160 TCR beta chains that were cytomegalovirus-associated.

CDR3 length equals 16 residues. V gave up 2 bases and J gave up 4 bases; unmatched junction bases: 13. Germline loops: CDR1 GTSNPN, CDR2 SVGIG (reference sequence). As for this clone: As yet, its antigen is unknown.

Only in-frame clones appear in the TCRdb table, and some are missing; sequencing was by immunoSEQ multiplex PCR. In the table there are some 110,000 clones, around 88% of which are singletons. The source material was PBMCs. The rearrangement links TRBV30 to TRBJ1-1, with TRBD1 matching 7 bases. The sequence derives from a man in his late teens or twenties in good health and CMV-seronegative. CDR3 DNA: TGTGCCTGGAGTACCCAGGGGGTTGGCAGGGCCACTGAAGCTTTCTTT. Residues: CAWSTQGVGRATEAFF.